This TCR beta chain was observed in a study of Graves' ophthalmopathy and Graves' hyperthyroidism. The authors amplified TCR beta CDR3 regions from RNA transcripts. HTBI primers were employed in first-round RT-PCR, then a second-round multiplex PCR followed. TCRdb used MiXCR to reprocess the multiplex PCR reads, holding one entry per CDR3 protein. This sample has a few hundred thousand distinct CDR3 sequences; over 20% occur once, and the top ten carry around 3.1%. This clonotype was detected many times. The specimen was peripheral blood. The sequence came from a woman aged 18 to 35 with stable Graves' hyperthyroidism.

For the CDR3, the DNA is TGTGCCAGCAGCTTTGCCCTAGAAAGCGAGCAGTACTTC. It encodes CASSFALESEQYF. The V gene is TRBV7-6, the J gene TRBJ2-7; no clear D gene. CDR3 length: 13 amino acids. Germline V gene sequence: CDR1 SGHVS, CDR2 FNYEAQ. Trimming left V 3 bases short and J 6 bases short, with 12 bases between.